This TCR beta chain was sequenced in a study of cytomegalovirus exposure and HLA in healthy donors. Profiling relied on immunoSEQ multiplex PCR, and the TCRdb table lists in-frame clones only, not all of them. The sample contains approximately 280,000 clones, around 87% of which appear only once. With regard to this clone: Its antigen is as yet unknown.

Study-level results: The CMV antigen specificity of three CMV-associated chains was confirmed through in vitro analysis. Rare TCR sequences predominated, though certain public TCRs were found in many donors. Cytomegalovirus association was assigned to more than 150 TCR beta chains. It was reportedly the case that the classifier diagnosed cytomegalovirus status with high specificity and sensitivity.

This sequence was found in a woman aged 18-35 years in good health and CMV-seronegative. The sample was PBMCs.

CDR3 nucleotide sequence: TGTGCCAGCAGCTTAATCTCCGGGACAGGGGGTAGTGGCTACACCTTC. It translates to CASSLISGTGGSGYTF. The chain recombines TRBV11-2 with TRBJ1-2, with 11 positions matching TRBD1. CDR1 is SGHAT, CDR2 FQNNGV, per germline. This CDR3 has 16 amino acids. Trimming at V came to 2 bases and at J to 7 bases, leaving 9 bases not matched to a gene.